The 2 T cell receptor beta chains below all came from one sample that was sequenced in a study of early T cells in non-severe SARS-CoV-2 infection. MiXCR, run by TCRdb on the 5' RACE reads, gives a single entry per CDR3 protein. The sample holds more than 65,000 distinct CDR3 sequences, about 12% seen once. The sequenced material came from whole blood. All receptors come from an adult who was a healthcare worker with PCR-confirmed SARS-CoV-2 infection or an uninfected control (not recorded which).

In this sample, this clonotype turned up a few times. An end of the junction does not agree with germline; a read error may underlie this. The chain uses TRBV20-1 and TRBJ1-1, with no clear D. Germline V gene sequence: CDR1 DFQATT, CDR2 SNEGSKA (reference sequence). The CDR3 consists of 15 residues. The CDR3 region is CSASPRGAGNTEVFF. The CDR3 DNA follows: TGCAGTGCTAGCCCACGGGGAGCGGGGAACACTGAAGTTTTCTTT.

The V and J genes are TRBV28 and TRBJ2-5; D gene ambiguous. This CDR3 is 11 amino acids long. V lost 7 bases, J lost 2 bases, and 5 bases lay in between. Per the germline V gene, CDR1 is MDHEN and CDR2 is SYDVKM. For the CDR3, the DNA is TGTGCCAGCAAGGGACAAGAGACCCAGTACTTC. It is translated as CASKGQETQYF. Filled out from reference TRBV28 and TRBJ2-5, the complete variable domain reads DVKVTQSSRYLVKRTGEKVFLECVQDMDHENMFWYRQDPGLGLRLIYFSYDVKMKEKGDIPEGYSVSREKKERFSLILESASTNQTSMYLCASKGQETQYFGPGTRLLVL.